This entry features one T cell receptor beta chain sequence. Antigen: not known. The CDR3 extends over 16 amino acids. Per the germline V gene, CDR1 is SGHTA and CDR2 is FQGNSA. V lost 4 bases to trimming and J lost 5 bases; unmatched junction nucleotides: 9. A multiplex PCR was run with 60 Vbeta primers and 13 Jbeta primers. This table comes from immunoSEQ multiplex PCR, and its TCRdb copy is limited to in-frame clones, with some not included. Of some 150,000 clones in the sample, approximately 80% were seen once. This record comes from a study of cytomegalovirus exposure and HLA in healthy donors. Study outcomes and limitations: A list of approximately 150 TCR beta chains associated with cytomegalovirus was given. In a later analysis, most CMV-associated TCR beta chains appeared HLA-restricted. Among donors in an Asian-associated ancestry cluster, a later analysis reportedly found fewer N-insertions than the approximately 700-donor mean. Excluded: some indistinguishable V segments such as TRBV6-2 and TRBV6-3.

What was sequenced was PBMCs. The sequence derives from a man in his forties in good health and CMV-seronegative. The chain employs TRBV7-2 and TRBJ2-5, with 11 bases matching TRBD2. CDR3 amino acids: CASSSIAGGISETQYF. The CDR3 bases are TGTGCCAGCAGCTCTATAGCGGGGGGGATCTCGGAGACCCAGTACTTC.